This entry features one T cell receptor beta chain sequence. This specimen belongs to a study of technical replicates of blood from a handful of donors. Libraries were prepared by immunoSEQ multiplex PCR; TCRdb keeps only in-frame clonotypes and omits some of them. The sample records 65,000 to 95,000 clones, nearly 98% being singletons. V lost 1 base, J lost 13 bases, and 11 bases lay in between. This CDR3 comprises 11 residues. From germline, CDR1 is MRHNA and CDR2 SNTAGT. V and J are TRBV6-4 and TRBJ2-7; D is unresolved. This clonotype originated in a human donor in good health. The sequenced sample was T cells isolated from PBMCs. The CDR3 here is CASSDLAQAYF. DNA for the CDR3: TGTGCCAGCAGTGACTTGGCTCAGGCCTACTTC.